This T cell receptor beta chain comes out of a study of T cells after posttransplantation cyclophosphamide. This clone was picked up many times. The CDR3 has 15 residues. Germline assignment: CDR1 WNHNN and CDR2 SYGVQD (reference sequence). The germline V and J ends were trimmed by 9 bases and 2 bases, with 19 bases remaining between them. Generated by immunoSEQ multiplex PCR, the TCRdb table keeps only in-frame clones and is missing some. The sample holds 40,000 to 55,000 clones, and no clone turns up only once. J is TRBJ1-2 and V is TRBV10-1; the D gene is possibly TRBD1 (6 bases). The source of this sequence is a man aged 40-50 years in good health, CMV-negative, and a related stem cell transplant donor. The specimen sequenced was PBMCs. The CDR3 DNA reads as TGCGCCAGTCACCTTAGGGGGAAGAAGAACTATGGCTACACCTTC. It codes for CASHLRGKKNYGYTF.